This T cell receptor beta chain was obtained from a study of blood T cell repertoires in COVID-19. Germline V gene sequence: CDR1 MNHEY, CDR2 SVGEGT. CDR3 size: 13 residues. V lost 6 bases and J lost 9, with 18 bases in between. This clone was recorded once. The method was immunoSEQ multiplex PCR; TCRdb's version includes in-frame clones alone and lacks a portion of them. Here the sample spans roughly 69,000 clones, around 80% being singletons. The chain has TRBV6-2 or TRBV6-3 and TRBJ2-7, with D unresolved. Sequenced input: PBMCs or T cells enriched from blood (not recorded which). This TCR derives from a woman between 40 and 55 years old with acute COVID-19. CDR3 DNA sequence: TGTGCCAGCAGCGCACAACAAGTGTCCGTGCAGTACGTC. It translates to CASSAQQVSVQYV.